One sample yielded the 19 T cell receptor beta chains listed below, sequenced in a study of identical twins. MiXCR was run by TCRdb on the 5' RACE reads, yielding one entry per CDR3 protein. This table holds about 520,000 distinct CDR3 sequences, roughly a fifth found once. Separately, the same data were catalogued under a study of T cells expressing NK-cell markers.

Sequencing was done on a sample of CD4+ T cells sorted from blood. These receptors were taken from a woman under 30 in good health.

This clonotype was seen ten or more times. The J gene is TRBJ2-5, the V gene TRBV20-1, with D maybe TRBD1 (6 bases). The CDR3 is 14 amino acids. From germline, CDR1 is DFQATT and CDR2 SNEGSKA (reference sequence). V shed 3 bases and J shed 1 base, with 12 bases lying between them. As DNA, the CDR3 is TGCAGTGCTAGCCCAGGGGCCTTCCAAGAGACCCAGTACTTC. This gives the protein CSASPGAFQETQYF.

This clonotype has just a few counts. The rearrangement joins TRBV29-1 to TRBJ2-5; 7 bases align to TRBD2. This CDR3 comprises 12 residues. Unmatched junction bases numbered 3, after V lost 3 bases and J lost 5 bases. Germline V gene sequence: CDR1 SQVTM, CDR2 ANQGSEA. The CDR3 spells CSVEGGSETQYF. The CDR3 nucleotides are TGCAGCGTTGAGGGCGGGAGTGAGACCCAGTACTTC.

This chain uses TRBV9 with TRBJ2-5, with TRBD1 identical over 9 bases. The CDR3 loop spans 14 amino acids. Germline assignment: CDR1 SGDLS and CDR2 YYNGEE. The trim removed 4 bases at V and 2 bases at J, leaving 3 bases unmatched. The DNA of the CDR3 is TGTGCCAGCAGCTACGGACAGGGGCAAGAGACCCAGTACTTC. Its translation is CASSYGQGQETQYF.

This clonotype was counted many times. V is TRBV20-1 and J is TRBJ2-1; D may be TRBD2 (6 bases). Trimming stripped 5 bases from V and 6 bases from J, with 20 bases between. The CDR3 length is 15 residues. CDR1 is DFQATT and CDR2 is SNEGSKA in the germline V gene (reference sequence). Here the CDR3 DNA reads TGCAGTGCTCCAACTACTAGCTATTTGTCCAATGAGCAGTTCTTC. This gives the protein CSAPTTSYLSNEQFF.

The chain carries TRBV7-9 and TRBJ1-5, with unresolved D. This CDR3 has 14 amino acids. Germline CDR1 is SEHNR and CDR2 is FQNEAQ (reference sequence). V was clipped by 5 bases and J by 4 bases, with 12 bases between them. The CDR3 region is CASSLDRWNQPQHF. CDR3 DNA sequence: TGTGCCAGCAGCCTGGACCGATGGAATCAGCCCCAGCATTTT.

This clonotype was seen many times. The chain uses TRBV20-1 and TRBJ2-5, with D perhaps TRBD2 (6 bases). The V end lost 4 bases, the J end lost 5 bases, and 20 bases lay between the germline ends. The CDR3 extends over 15 amino acids. Germline V gene lookup returns CDR1 DFQATT and CDR2 SNEGSKA (reference sequence). CDR3 protein: CSAKRPGDGKETQYF. CDR3 DNA sequence: TGCAGTGCTAAGCGCCCGGGGGATGGGAAGGAGACCCAGTACTTC.

The table lists this clonotype with a few counts. The V and J genes are TRBV15 and TRBJ2-6, with TRBD1 matching 9 bases. Per germline, CDR1 LNHNV and CDR2 YYDKDF (reference sequence). Trimming cost V 2 bases and J 2 bases; bases outside gene matches: 7. The length of the CDR3 is 18 residues. The CDR3 is CATSRLGQGRAGANVLTF. The CDR3 coding sequence is TGTGCCACCAGCAGACTGGGACAGGGTAGGGCTGGGGCCAACGTCCTGACTTTC.

The chain recombines TRBV6-6 with TRBJ1-2; no clear D gene. Germline V CDR1 and CDR2: MNHNY, SVGAGI (reference sequence). The CDR3 is made up of 13 amino acids. V was trimmed by 2 bases and J by 6 bases, leaving 10 bases between them. CDR3 nucleotides: TGTGCCAGCAGTTACGGACTTCCGAATGGCTACACCTTC. It encodes CASSYGLPNGYTF.

Details on this clonotype: Relative to the germline gene, one junction end is altered; a read error may explain this. This chain connects TRBV5-6 to TRBJ2-5; D ambiguous. This CDR3 spans 14 amino acids. Germline CDR1 reads SGHDT; CDR2 reads YYEEEE. CDR3 nucleotide sequence: TGTGCCATCAGCCACCGGGTCGGATGGTCGGGCCAGTACTTC. Protein sequence: CAISHRVGWSGQYF.

This chain connects TRBV6-5 to TRBJ1-1; D gene uncertain. The V end lost 1 base, the J end lost 1 base, and 4 bases lay between the germline ends. CDR3 length equals 13 residues. Germline values: CDR1 MNHEY, CDR2 SVGAGI. The CDR3 is CASSYWQNTEAFF. The CDR3 region has the DNA TGTGCCAGCAGTTACTGGCAGAACACTGAAGCTTTCTTT.

This sequence joins TRBV9 and TRBJ2-1; 7 nucleotides align to TRBD2. V shed 2 bases, J shed 9 bases, and the junction held 5 bases outside the gene matches. The CDR3 loop spans 13 amino acids. Germline values: CDR1 SGDLS, CDR2 YYNGEE. The CDR3 sequence is CASSVAGVGEQFF. CDR3 nucleotides: TGTGCCAGCAGCGTCGCGGGAGTGGGTGAGCAGTTCTTC.

The chain recombines TRBV19 with TRBJ1-1, with 7 bases fitting TRBD1. The CDR3 totals 13 residues. V was pared by 6 bases and J by 7 bases, with 8 bases of the junction left unmatched. The germline V gene encodes CDR1 LNHDA and CDR2 SQIVND (reference sequence). This CDR3 is CASSRDRDLEAFF. The CDR3 nucleotides are TGTGCCAGTAGCCGCGACAGGGATCTTGAAGCTTTCTTT.

The sample holds a few counts of this clonotype. V gene TRBV12-3 or TRBV12-4 combines with J gene TRBJ2-4, with D tentatively TRBD1 (6 bases). The length of the CDR3 is 14 residues. Trimming shortened V by 5 bases and J by 9 bases, and 17 bases separated the two germline ends. CDR3 bases: TGTGCCAGCAGTCTCCAGGGGCCGAGTGGCATTCAGTACTTC. This codes for CASSLQGPSGIQYF.

The rearrangement joins TRBV20-1 to TRBJ2-3, with a possible D match to TRBD2 (6 bases). The germline V and J ends were trimmed by 5 bases and 0 bases, with 15 bases remaining between them. Germline CDR1 reads DFQATT; CDR2 reads SNEGSKA (reference sequence). This CDR3 region has 15 residues. The CDR3 sequence is CSAFEPAGSTDTQYF. In DNA, the CDR3 is TGCAGTGCTTTCGAACCCGCGGGGAGCACAGATACGCAGTATTTT.

V usage is TRBV7-9 and J usage is TRBJ1-1; 10 bases line up with TRBD1. Trimming took 1 base from V and 5 from J; bases not matched to a gene: 4. The CDR3 totals 15 residues. CDR1 is SEHNR and CDR2 is FQNEAQ in the germline V gene (reference sequence). The DNA of the CDR3 is TGTGCCAGCAGCTTAGGGACAGGGGGTCAGACTGAAGCTTTCTTT. This sequence encodes CASSLGTGGQTEAFF.

This clonotype was recorded a few times. The chain combines TRBV10-3 with TRBJ2-1; tentative D call: TRBD1 (6 bases). The CDR3 runs 13 residues. Per the germline V gene, CDR1 is ENHRY and CDR2 is SYGVKD. The V end was cut by 6 bases, the J end by 7 bases, with 13 bases between. The CDR3 DNA is TGTGCCATCAGCCTAGGACAGCTGAATGAGCAGTTCTTC. Translating it yields CAISLGQLNEQFF.

Only a few counts were recorded for this clonotype. As DNA, the CDR3 is TGTGCCAGCAGCCCCTCATGGGGGCTGGGCTATGGCTACACCTTC. Amino acids: CASSPSWGLGYGYTF. This chain links TRBV7-2 with TRBJ1-2, with a tentative D call TRBD1 (6 bases). Looked up from germline, CDR1 is SGHTA and CDR2 is FQGNSA. V was pared by 5 bases and J by 4 bases, with 17 bases between. The CDR3 spans 15 residues.

This clonotype was seen only a few times. The V gene is TRBV20-1, the J gene TRBJ2-1, with 15 bases aligning to TRBD2. CDR1 and CDR2 (germline): DFQATT, SNEGSKA (reference sequence). V trimming: 2 bases; J trimming: 8 bases; junction bases outside the gene matches: 10. This CDR3 is built from 17 residues. The CDR3 nucleotides read TGCAGTGCTAGACCCTTAGGACTAGCGGGGGGGAAGGATGAGCAGTTCTTC. Its translation is CSARPLGLAGGKDEQFF.

This clonotype has just a few counts. The chain employs TRBV6-5 and TRBJ1-2; maybe TRBD1 (5 bases). This CDR3 is built from 15 residues. The germline V gene encodes CDR1 MNHEY and CDR2 SVGAGI. V was cut by 0 bases and J by 1 base, with 9 bases left in between. The CDR3, as DNA: TGTGCCAGCAGTTACTCGGGGGTTATTAACTATGGCTACACCTTC. This translates into CASSYSGVINYGYTF.